One TCR beta chain is described in this entry. Its specificity is unknown. The sample comes from a study of beta chain features in type 1 diabetes. Study at large: No age, gender or cell yield differences were seen between patients and healthy donors. The examined sorted cells totaled 110 million or so across samples.

The junction had 7 bases not matched to a gene; V was cut back by 4 bases and J by 8 bases. CDR3 length equals 15 residues. CDR1 and CDR2 (germline): MNHEY, SMNVEV (reference sequence). Sorting that relied on CD45RO/CCR7/CD25/CD127/CD95/CD27 yielded CD4+ naive, central memory, regulatory and stem cell-like memory cells. General study results and limits: Across all four CD4+ subsets, people with type 1 diabetes showed modestly shorter TCRB CDR3s.

The study reverse transcribed the entire isolated RNA, so it sequenced expressed TCRB transcripts. Clones were read by immunoSEQ multiplex PCR, and TCRdb kept only the in-frame ones, dropping some. The sample records roughly 240,000 clones, 13% to 15% being singletons. The rearrangement uses TRBV27 and TRBJ1-4; TRBD1 matches 10 bases. The source of this sequence is a woman in her thirties or forties in good health. The sample consisted of naive CD4+ T cells from blood. CDR3: CASSSAGTGEEKLFF. In DNA form, the CDR3 reads TGTGCCAGCAGTTCAGCCGGGACAGGGGAAGAAAAACTGTTTTTT.